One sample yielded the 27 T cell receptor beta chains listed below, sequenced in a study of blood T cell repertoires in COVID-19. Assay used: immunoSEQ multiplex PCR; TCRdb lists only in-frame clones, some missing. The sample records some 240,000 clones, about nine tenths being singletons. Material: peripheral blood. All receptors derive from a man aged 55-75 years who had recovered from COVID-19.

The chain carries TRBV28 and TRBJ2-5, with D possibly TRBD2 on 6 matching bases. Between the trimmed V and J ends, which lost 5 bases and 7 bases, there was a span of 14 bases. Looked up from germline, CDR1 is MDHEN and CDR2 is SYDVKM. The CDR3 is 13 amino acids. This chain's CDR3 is CASSAPTRGTQYF. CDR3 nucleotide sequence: TGTGCCAGCAGTGCCCCGACTAGAGGGACCCAGTACTTC.

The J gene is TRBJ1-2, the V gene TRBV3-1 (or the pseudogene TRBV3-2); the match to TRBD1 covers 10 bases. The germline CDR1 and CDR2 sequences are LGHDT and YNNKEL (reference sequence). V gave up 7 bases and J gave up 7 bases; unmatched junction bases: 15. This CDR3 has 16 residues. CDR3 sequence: CASNDRGLRLELGYTF. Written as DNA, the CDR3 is TGTGCCAGCAACGACAGGGGGCTGCGATTAGAACTTGGCTACACCTTC.

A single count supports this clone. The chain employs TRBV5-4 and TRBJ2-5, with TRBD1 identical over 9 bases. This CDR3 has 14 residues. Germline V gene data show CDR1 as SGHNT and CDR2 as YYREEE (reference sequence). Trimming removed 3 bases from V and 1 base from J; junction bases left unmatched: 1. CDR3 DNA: TGTGCCAGCAGCTCGACAGGGGGCCAAGAGACCCAGTACTTC. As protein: CASSSTGGQETQYF.

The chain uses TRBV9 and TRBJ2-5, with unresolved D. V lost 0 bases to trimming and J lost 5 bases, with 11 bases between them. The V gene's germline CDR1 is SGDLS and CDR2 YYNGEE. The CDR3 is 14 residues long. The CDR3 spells CASSVGVARETQYF. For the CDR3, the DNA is TGTGCCAGCAGCGTAGGGGTAGCAAGGGAGACCCAGTACTTC.

This CDR3 reads CASSLSSQGTQDTQYF. CDR3 sequence (DNA): TGTGCCAGCAGCCTAAGCTCACAGGGGACTCAGGATACGCAGTATTTT. V gene TRBV4-2 combines with J gene TRBJ2-3; perhaps TRBD1 as D (7 bases). Germline V gives CDR1 LGHNA, CDR2 YNFKEQ. The CDR3 contains 16 residues. Trimming took off 4 bases at V and 6 bases at J, with 20 bases between the two ends.

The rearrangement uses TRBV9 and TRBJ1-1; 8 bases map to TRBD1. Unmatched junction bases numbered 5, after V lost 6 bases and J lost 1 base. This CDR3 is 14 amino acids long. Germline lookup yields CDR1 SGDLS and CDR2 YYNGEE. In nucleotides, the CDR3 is TGTGCCAGCACGGGACAGGATTCGAACACTGAAGCTTTCTTT. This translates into CASTGQDSNTEAFF. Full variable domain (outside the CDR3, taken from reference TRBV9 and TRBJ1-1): DSGVTQTPKHLITATGQRVTLRCSPRSGDLSVYWYQQSLDQGLQFLIQYYNGEERAKGNILERFSAQQFPDLHSELNLSSLELGDSALYFCASTGQDSNTEAFFGQGTRLTVV.

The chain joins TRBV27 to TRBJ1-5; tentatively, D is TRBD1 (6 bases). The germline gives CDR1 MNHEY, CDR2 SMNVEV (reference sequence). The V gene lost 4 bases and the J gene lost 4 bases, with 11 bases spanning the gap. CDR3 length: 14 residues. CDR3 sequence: CASSSTGHNQPQHF. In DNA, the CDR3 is TGTGCCAGCAGTTCTACAGGGCATAATCAGCCCCAGCATTTT.

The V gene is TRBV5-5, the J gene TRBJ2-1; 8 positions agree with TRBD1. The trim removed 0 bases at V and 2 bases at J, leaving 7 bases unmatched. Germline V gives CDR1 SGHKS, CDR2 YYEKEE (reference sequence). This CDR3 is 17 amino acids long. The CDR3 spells CASSLEVDRAPYNEQFF. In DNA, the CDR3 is TGTGCCAGCAGCTTGGAGGTGGACAGGGCACCCTACAATGAGCAGTTCTTC.

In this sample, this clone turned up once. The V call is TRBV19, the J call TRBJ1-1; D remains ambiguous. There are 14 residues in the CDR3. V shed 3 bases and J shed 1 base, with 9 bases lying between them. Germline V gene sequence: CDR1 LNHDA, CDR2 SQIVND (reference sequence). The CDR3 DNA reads TGTGCCAGTAGTATGAGGATAGAGAACACTGAAGCTTTCTTT. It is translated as CASSMRIENTEAFF.

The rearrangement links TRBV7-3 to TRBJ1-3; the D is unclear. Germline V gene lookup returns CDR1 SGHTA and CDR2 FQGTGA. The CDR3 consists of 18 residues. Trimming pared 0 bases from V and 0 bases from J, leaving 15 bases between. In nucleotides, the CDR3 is TGTGCCAGCAGCTTAACGGCGGGCCCGCATTCCTCTGGAAACACCATATATTTT. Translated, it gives CASSLTAGPHSSGNTIYF.

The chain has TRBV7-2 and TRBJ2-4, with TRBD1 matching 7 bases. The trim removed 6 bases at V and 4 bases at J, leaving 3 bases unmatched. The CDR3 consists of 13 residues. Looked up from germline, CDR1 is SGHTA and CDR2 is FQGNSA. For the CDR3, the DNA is TGTGCCAGCAGGCCGACAGGGAAAAACATTCAGTACTTC. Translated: CASRPTGKNIQYF.

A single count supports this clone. The chain's CDR3 is CASSSRGSSYGYTF. The CDR3 coding sequence is TGTGCCAGCAGTTCCCGGGGATCTTCCTATGGCTACACCTTC. The rearrangement uses TRBV6-6 and TRBJ1-2; no clear D gene. This CDR3 has 14 residues. V lost 4 bases, J lost 4 bases, and 13 bases lay in between. Germline values: CDR1 MNHNY, CDR2 SVGAGI (reference sequence).

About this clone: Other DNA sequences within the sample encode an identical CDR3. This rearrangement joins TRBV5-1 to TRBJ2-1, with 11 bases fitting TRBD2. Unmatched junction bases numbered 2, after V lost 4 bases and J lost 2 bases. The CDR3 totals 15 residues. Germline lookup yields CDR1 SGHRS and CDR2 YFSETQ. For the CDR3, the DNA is TGCGCCAGCAGCCCACTAGCGGGGGCCTACAATGAGCAGTTCTTC. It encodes CASSPLAGAYNEQFF.

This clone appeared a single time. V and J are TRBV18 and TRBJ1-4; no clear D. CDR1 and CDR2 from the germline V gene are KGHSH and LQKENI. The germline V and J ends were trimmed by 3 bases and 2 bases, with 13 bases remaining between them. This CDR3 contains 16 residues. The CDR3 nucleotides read TGTGCCAGCTCACCTGGGCTCACTGGTACTAATGAAAAACTGTTTTTT. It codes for CASSPGLTGTNEKLFF.

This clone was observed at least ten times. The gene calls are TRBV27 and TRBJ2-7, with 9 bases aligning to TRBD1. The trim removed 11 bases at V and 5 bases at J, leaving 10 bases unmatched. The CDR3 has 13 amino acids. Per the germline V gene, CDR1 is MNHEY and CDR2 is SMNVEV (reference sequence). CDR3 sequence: CAHSRGQGHEQYF. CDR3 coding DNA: TGTGCCCACTCCCGGGGACAGGGCCACGAGCAGTACTTC.

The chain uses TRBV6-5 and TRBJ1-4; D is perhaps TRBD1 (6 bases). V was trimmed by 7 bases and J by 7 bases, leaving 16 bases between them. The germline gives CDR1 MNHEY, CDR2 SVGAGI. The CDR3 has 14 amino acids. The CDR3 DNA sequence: TGTGCCAGCAAATCAGGGGTAGGAGGTGAAAAACTGTTTTTT. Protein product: CASKSGVGGEKLFF.

The CDR3 coding sequence is TGCGCCAGCAGCTTGGCCATGATGGCTAGCGGGCAGGGCGAGCAGTACTTC. It yields the protein CASSLAMMASGQGEQYF. The gene calls are TRBV5-1 and TRBJ2-7; 8 bases align to TRBD2. With V trimmed by 0 bases and J by 6 bases, 14 bases remained unmatched. The CDR3 length is 17 residues. The germline V gene encodes CDR1 SGHRS and CDR2 YFSETQ.

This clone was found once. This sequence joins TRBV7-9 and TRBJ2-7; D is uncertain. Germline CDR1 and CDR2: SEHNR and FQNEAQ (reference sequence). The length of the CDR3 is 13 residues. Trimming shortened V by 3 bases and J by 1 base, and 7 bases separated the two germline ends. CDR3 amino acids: CASSFGQSYEQYF. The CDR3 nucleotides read TGTGCCAGCAGCTTTGGGCAGTCCTACGAGCAGTACTTC.

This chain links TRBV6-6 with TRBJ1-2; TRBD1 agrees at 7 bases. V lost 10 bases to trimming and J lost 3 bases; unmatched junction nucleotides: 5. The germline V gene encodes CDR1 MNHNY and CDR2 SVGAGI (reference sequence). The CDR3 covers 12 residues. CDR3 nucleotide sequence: TGTGCCACTAACACAGGGGACTATGGCTACACCTTC. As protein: CATNTGDYGYTF.

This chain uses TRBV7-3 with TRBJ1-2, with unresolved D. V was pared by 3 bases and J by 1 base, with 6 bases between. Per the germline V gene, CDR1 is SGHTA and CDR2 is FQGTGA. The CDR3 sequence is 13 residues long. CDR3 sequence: CASSFRFNYGYTF. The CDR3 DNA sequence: TGTGCCAGCAGCTTCCGGTTTAACTATGGCTACACCTTC. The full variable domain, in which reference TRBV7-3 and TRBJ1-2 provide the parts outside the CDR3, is GAGVSQTPSNKVTEKGKYVELRCDPISGHTALYWYRQSLGQGPEFLIYFQGTGAADDSGLPNDRFFAVRPEGSVSTLKIQRTERGDSAVYLCASSFRFNYGYTFGSGTRLTVV.

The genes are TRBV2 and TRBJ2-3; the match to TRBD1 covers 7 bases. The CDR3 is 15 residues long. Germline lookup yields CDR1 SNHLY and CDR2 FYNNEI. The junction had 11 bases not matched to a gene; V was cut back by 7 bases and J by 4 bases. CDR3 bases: TGTGCCAGCAAACTTCAAGGGGGCGCGTCAGATACGCAGTATTTT. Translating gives CASKLQGGASDTQYF. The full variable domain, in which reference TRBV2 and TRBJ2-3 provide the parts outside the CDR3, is EPEVTQTPSHQVTQMGQEVILRCVPISNHLYFYWYRQILGQKVEFLVSFYNNEISEKSEIFDDQFSVERPDGSNFTLKIRSTKLEDSAMYFCASKLQGGASDTQYFGPGTRLTVL.

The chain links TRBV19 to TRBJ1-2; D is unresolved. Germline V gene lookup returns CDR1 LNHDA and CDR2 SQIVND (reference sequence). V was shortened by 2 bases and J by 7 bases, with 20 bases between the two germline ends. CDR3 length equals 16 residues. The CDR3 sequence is CASSIPSLGGRGGYTF. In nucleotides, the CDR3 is TGTGCCAGTAGTATACCTTCCCTCGGCGGCCGGGGTGGCTACACCTTC.

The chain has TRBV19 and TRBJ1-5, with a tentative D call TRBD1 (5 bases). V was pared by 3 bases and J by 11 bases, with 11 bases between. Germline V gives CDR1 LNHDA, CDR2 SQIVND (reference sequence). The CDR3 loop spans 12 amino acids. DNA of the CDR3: TGTGCCAGTAGTATCTTGGGGGGGGCCCAGCATTTT. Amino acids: CASSILGGAQHF.

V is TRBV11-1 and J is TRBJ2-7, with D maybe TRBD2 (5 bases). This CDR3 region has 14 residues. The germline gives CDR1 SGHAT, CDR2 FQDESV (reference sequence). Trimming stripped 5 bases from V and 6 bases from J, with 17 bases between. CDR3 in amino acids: CASSPTPGGLEQYF. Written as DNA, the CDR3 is TGTGCCAGCAGCCCAACGCCAGGAGGTCTCGAGCAGTACTTC.

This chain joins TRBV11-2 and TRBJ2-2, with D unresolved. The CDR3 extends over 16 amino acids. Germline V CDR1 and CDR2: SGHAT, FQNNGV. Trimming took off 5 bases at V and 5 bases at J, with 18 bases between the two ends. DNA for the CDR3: TGTGCCAGCAGCCAAACCAGCGTTAGTGGGACCGGGGAGCTGTTTTTT. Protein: CASSQTSVSGTGELFF.

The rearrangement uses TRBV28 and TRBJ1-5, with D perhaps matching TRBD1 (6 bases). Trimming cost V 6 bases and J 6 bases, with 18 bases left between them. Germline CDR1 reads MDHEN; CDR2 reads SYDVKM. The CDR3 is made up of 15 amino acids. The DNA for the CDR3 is TGTGCCAGCAGCTTAGGGGGGAATGAGGCTCAGCCCCAGCATTTT. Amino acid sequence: CASSLGGNEAQPQHF.

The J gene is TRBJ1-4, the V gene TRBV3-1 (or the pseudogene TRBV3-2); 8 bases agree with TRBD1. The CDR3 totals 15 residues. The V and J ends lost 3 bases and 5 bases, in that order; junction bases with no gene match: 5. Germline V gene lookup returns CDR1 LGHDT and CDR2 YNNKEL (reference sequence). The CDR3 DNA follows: TGTGCCAGCAGCCAGCTCGGACAGGGAAATGAAAAACTGTTTTTT. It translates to CASSQLGQGNEKLFF.